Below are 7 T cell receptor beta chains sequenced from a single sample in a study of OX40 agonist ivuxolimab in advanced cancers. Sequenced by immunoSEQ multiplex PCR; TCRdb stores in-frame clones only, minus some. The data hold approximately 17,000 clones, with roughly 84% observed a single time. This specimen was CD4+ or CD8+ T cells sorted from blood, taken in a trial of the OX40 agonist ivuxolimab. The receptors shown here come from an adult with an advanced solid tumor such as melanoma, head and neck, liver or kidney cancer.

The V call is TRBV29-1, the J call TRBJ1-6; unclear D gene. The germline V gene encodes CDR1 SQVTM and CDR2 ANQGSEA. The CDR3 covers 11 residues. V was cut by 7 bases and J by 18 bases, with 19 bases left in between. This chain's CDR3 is CSAYDPNGRHF. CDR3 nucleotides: TGCAGCGCCTACGATCCTAACGGGCGCCACTTT.

CDR3 DNA: TGCGCCAGCACTCCCTCTGGGGCCAACGTCCTGACTTTC. Encoded protein: CASTPSGANVLTF. The chain couples TRBV10-2 to TRBJ2-6; D gene unclear. Trimming took 7 bases from V and 0 from J, leaving 4 bases between them. CDR1 is WSHSY and CDR2 is SAAADI in the germline V gene. There are 13 residues in the CDR3.

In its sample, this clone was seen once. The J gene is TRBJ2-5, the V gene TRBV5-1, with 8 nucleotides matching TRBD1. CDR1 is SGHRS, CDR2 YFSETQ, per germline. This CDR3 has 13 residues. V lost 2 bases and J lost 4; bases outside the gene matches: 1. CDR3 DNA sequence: TGCGCCAGCAGCTTCGGACAGGGAGAGACCCAGTACTTC. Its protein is CASSFGQGETQYF.

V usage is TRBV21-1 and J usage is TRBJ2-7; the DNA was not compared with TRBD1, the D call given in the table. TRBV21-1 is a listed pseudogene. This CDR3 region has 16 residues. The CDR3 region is CASSKGCGQGAHEQYF. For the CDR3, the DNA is TGTGCCAGCAGCAAAGGGTGCGGACAGGGGGCCCACGAGCAGTACTTC.

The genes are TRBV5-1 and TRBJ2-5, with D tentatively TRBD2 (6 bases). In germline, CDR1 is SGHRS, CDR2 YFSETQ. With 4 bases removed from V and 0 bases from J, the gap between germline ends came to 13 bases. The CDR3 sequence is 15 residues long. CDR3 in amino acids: CASSPRGYYQETQYF. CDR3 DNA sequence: TGCGCCAGCAGCCCCCGGGGGTACTACCAAGAGACCCAGTACTTC. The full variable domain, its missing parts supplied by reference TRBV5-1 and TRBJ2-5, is KAGVTQTPRYLIKTRGQQVTLSCSPISGHRSVSWYQQTPGQGLQFLFEYFSETQRNKGNFPGRFSGRQFSNSRSEMNVSTLELGDSALYLCASSPRGYYQETQYFGPGTRLLVL.

As DNA, the CDR3 is TGTGCCAGCAGCTTAGCGTTGGGGGACACTGAAGCTTTCTTT. The encoded protein is CASSLALGDTEAFF. This chain joins TRBV7-9 and TRBJ1-1, with D tentatively TRBD1 (5 bases). V was shortened by 0 bases and J by 3 bases, with 8 bases between the two germline ends. From germline, CDR1 is SEHNR and CDR2 FQNEAQ (reference sequence). The CDR3 runs 14 residues.

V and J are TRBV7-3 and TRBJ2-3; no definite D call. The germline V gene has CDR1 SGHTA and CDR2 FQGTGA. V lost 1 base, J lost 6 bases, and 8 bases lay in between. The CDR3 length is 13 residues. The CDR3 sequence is CASSLIGPDTQYF. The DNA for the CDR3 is TGTGCCAGCAGCTTAATTGGTCCGGATACGCAGTATTTT.